This section outlines one TCR beta chain sequence together with its context. TCRdb's table, derived via immunoSEQ multiplex PCR, lists solely in-frame clones and lacks some. The sample holds about 130,000 clones, 75% to 85% seen once. These data belong to a study of blood T cell repertoires in COVID-19. About the research overall: The United States, Italy and Spain were the sources of the acute and convalescent COVID-19 samples. In each case, the material was cDNA or gDNA derived from T cells, B-cell-depleted T cells, or PBMCs.

The germline CDR1 and CDR2 sequences are SGDLS and YYNGEE. V lost 4 bases and J 0 bases, leaving 11 bases between the germline ends. The CDR3 sequence is 14 residues long. The chain joins TRBV9 to TRBJ2-7, with D possibly matching TRBD2 (6 bases). This TCR was recovered from a woman aged 50 to 60 with acute or convalescent COVID-19. The sample taken for sequencing was peripheral blood. This chain's CDR3 is CASSPRESSYEQYF. The DNA of the CDR3 is TGTGCCAGCAGCCCCCGGGAGAGCTCCTACGAGCAGTACTTC.